These 11 T cell receptor beta chains were sequenced from one sample in a study of blood T cell repertoires in COVID-19. The data were produced by immunoSEQ multiplex PCR, yet TCRdb's version contains in-frame clones alone and is incomplete. The table lists about 410,000 clones, 86% of them singletons. The sample taken for sequencing was peripheral blood. The source of these receptors is a woman in her 30s with active or convalescent COVID-19.

The CDR3 DNA reads as TGTGCCAGCAGTTTCTTATTGAGCTCTGGGGCCAACGTCCTGACTTTC. Encoded protein: CASSFLLSSGANVLTF. This chain links TRBV27 with TRBJ2-6; D gene uncertain. The CDR3 has 16 residues. Germline V gene lookup returns CDR1 MNHEY and CDR2 SMNVEV (reference sequence). V was pared by 3 bases and J by 0 bases, with 9 bases between.

The rearrangement links TRBV11-2 to TRBJ2-3, with D possibly TRBD1 on 6 matching bases. Germline CDR1 reads SGHAT; CDR2 reads FQNNGV. V was shortened by 2 bases and J by 8 bases, with 14 bases between the two germline ends. The CDR3 runs 14 residues. CDR3 residues: CASSLSGQNFTQYF. DNA for the CDR3: TGTGCCAGCAGCTTAAGCGGACAGAACTTTACGCAGTATTTT.

The chain links TRBV7-6 to TRBJ2-7; D might be TRBD2 (6 bases). The CDR3 is 17 residues long. Per the germline V gene, CDR1 is SGHVS and CDR2 is FNYEAQ. With 5 bases removed from V and 0 bases from J, the gap between germline ends came to 20 bases. The CDR3 sequence is CASSPQPTTTSSYEQYF. CDR3 in DNA: TGTGCCAGCAGCCCACAACCAACAACGACTAGCTCCTACGAGCAGTACTTC.

CDR3 nucleotides: TGTGCCCGACCACAATGGACAGCGAGCTCTGAAGCTTTCTTT. Its translation: CARPQWTASSEAFF. V and J are TRBV21-1 and TRBJ1-1; TRBD1, the D gene given by the table, was not confirmed from the DNA. TRBV21-1 is labeled a pseudogene. This CDR3 comprises 14 residues.

The chain links TRBV29-1 to TRBJ2-7; 9 nucleotides agree with TRBD1. Germline V gene lookup returns CDR1 SQVTM and CDR2 ANQGSEA. The CDR3 is 15 residues long. The V segment lost 6 bases and the J segment 4 bases; nucleotides outside the gene matches: 13. The CDR3 DNA sequence: TGCAGCGTCTTAGCACAGGGGGCTTTAGCTTACGAGCAGTACTTC. It translates to CSVLAQGALAYEQYF.

V usage is TRBV7-2 and J usage is TRBJ1-2; D unresolved. The length of the CDR3 is 13 residues. Germline loops: CDR1 SGHTA, CDR2 FQGNSA. V gave up 7 bases and J gave up 4 bases, with 13 bases separating them. The DNA for the CDR3 is TGTGCCAGCATGACGGGAGACTTCTATGGCTACACCTTC. This encodes CASMTGDFYGYTF.

The rearrangement joins TRBV3-1 (or the pseudogene TRBV3-2) to TRBJ2-1; 9 nucleotides line up with TRBD2. The CDR3 consists of 17 residues. V dropped 1 base and J dropped 4; count of bases not matched to a gene: 8. The germline gives CDR1 LGHDT, CDR2 YNNKEL (reference sequence). In nucleotides, the CDR3 is TGTGCCAGCAGCCAAGTCTATCTAGCGGGGACTTACAATGAGCAGTTCTTC. It is translated as CASSQVYLAGTYNEQFF.

This chain connects TRBV19 to TRBJ1-1, with D possibly TRBD1 on 5 matching bases. The CDR3 runs to 15 residues. In germline, CDR1 is LNHDA, CDR2 SQIVND (reference sequence). V was clipped by 3 bases and J by 0 bases, with 11 bases between them. CDR3 sequence (DNA): TGTGCCAGTAGTATGGAGCCAGGGATGAACACTGAAGCTTTCTTT. This gives the protein CASSMEPGMNTEAFF.

The V gene is TRBV28, the J gene TRBJ1-1; maybe TRBD1 (5 bases). This CDR3 region has 13 residues. V was clipped by 3 bases and J by 4 bases, with 9 bases between them. Germline V gene lookup returns CDR1 MDHEN and CDR2 SYDVKM. The CDR3, as DNA: TGTGCCAGCAGTTTGGGGGGGAGCACTGAAGCTTTCTTT. Protein product: CASSLGGSTEAFF.

V usage is TRBV2 and J usage is TRBJ1-5, with D perhaps matching TRBD1 (5 bases). Deletions cut 6 bases from V and 0 bases from J, with 12 bases between. The CDR3 loop spans 15 amino acids. CDR1 is SNHLY and CDR2 is FYNNEI in the germline V gene. CDR3 bases: TGTGCCAGCAGGCAGGGAGGACTTAGCAATCAGCCCCAGCATTTT. Translation: CASRQGGLSNQPQHF.

This sequence joins TRBV7-8 and TRBJ1-1, with D maybe TRBD1 (5 bases). The CDR3 is made up of 13 amino acids. Trimming stripped 1 base from V and 4 bases from J, with 7 bases between. Per the germline V gene, CDR1 is SGHVS and CDR2 is FQNEAQ. The CDR3 nucleotides are TGTGCCAGCAGCTTAGTTGGGGCCACTGAAGCTTTCTTT. The encoded protein is CASSLVGATEAFF.